Following are 13 T cell receptor beta chains from one sample sequenced in a study of T cells in Graves' hyperthyroidism and ophthalmopathy. Researchers took RNA transcripts and amplified the TCR beta CDR3 regions from them. The HTBI primer set was used in a first-round RT-PCR of the TCR CDR3. Each CDR3 protein is one row after TCRdb ran MiXCR on the multiplex PCR reads. The repertoire holds around 390,000 distinct CDR3 sequences, with roughly 14% as singletons. The sequenced material came from blood. These receptors were collected from a woman in her 30s with Graves' ophthalmopathy.

In its sample, this clonotype was seen many times. The chain recombines TRBV7-2 with TRBJ1-2; the match to TRBD1 covers 8 bases. The trim removed 2 bases at V and 4 bases at J, leaving 9 bases unmatched. Germline V gives CDR1 SGHTA, CDR2 FQGNSA. This CDR3 region has 16 residues. CDR3 bases: TGTGCCAGCAGCTTATCTGGGGCAGGGGGCGGCTATGGCTACACCTTC. Protein product: CASSLSGAGGGYGYTF.

CDR3 in DNA: TGTGCCAGCAACGGGGGCTCCTATAATTCACCCCTCCACTTT. As protein: CASNGGSYNSPLHF. This chain links TRBV28 with TRBJ1-6; weak D call: TRBD1 (5 bases). Deletions cut 7 bases from V and 0 bases from J, with 7 bases between. Germline assignment: CDR1 MDHEN and CDR2 SYDVKM. The length of the CDR3 is 14 residues.

This clonotype occurred many times. The chain recombines TRBV30 with TRBJ1-2, with 10 bases fitting TRBD1. V lost 5 bases, J lost 0 bases, and 9 bases stayed unmatched. The CDR3 totals 16 residues. Germline V gives CDR1 GTSNPN, CDR2 SVGIG (reference sequence). For the CDR3, the DNA is TGTGCCTGGGATCCGGGACAGGGGTCCTCTAACTATGGCTACACCTTC. Protein product: CAWDPGQGSSNYGYTF.

This clonotype has at least ten counts. The V and J genes are TRBV30 and TRBJ1-2; D unclear. V dropped 3 bases and J dropped 4 bases, with 15 bases sitting between them. Germline CDR1 and CDR2: GTSNPN and SVGIG (reference sequence). CDR3 length equals 14 residues. CDR3: CAWRSGLIRYGYTF. As DNA, the CDR3 is TGTGCCTGGAGATCGGGGTTAATACGCTATGGCTACACCTTC.

The table lists this clonotype with a few counts. A single base separates this from a much larger clone, so it may be a read error. V is TRBV24-1 and J is TRBJ1-2, with 7 nucleotides matching TRBD1. Germline values: CDR1 KGHDR, CDR2 SFDVKD. Trimming removed 2 bases from V and 5 bases from J; junction bases left unmatched: 10. The CDR3 consists of 16 residues. CDR3 residues: CATSDSTGRKDYGYTF. CDR3 nucleotide sequence: TGTGCCACCAGTGATTCGACAGGGAGGAAAGATTATGGCTACACCTTC.

The chain couples TRBV28 to TRBJ1-2; TRBD1 might be the D (6 bases). Per germline, CDR1 MDHEN and CDR2 SYDVKM. The CDR3 has 15 residues. V dropped 6 bases and J dropped 6 bases, with 20 bases sitting between them. CDR3: CASSPPGQGWDGYTF. The CDR3 region has the DNA TGTGCCAGCAGCCCCCCGGGTCAGGGGTGGGATGGCTACACCTTC.

This clonotype was picked up many times. The chain couples TRBV14 to TRBJ2-7; D is unresolved. Germline assignment: CDR1 SGHDN and CDR2 FVKESK. V shed 2 bases and J shed 2 bases, with 13 bases lying between them. The CDR3 is made up of 15 amino acids. The CDR3 region has the DNA TGTGCCAGCAGCCAAAAAGGCTGGACCACCTACGAGCAGTACTTC. Its translation is CASSQKGWTTYEQYF.

This clonotype was counted at least ten times. The rearrangement links TRBV12-3 or TRBV12-4 to TRBJ2-2; TRBD2 is a possible D gene (7 bases). Trimming pared 6 bases from V and 6 bases from J, leaving 17 bases between. This CDR3 contains 15 residues. Here the CDR3 reads CASRVRGGGAGELFF. CDR3 DNA sequence: TGTGCCAGCAGGGTGCGCGGGGGCGGTGCCGGGGAGCTGTTTTTT.

This clonotype was observed many times. This chain connects TRBV11-2 to TRBJ2-3; 11 bases map to TRBD2. CDR1 is SGHAT, CDR2 FQNNGV, per germline. V shed 5 bases and J 3 bases; nucleotides not matched to a gene: 4. This CDR3 has 15 residues. The CDR3 region is CASSELAGVTDTQYF. The CDR3 DNA reads TGTGCCAGCAGCGAACTAGCGGGGGTTACAGATACGCAGTATTTT.

This clonotype was found many times. The chain joins TRBV3-1 to TRBJ2-7; 11 bases align to TRBD1. The junction had 5 bases not matched to a gene; V was cut back by 0 bases and J by 4 bases. This CDR3 contains 16 residues. Germline V lookup: CDR1 LGHDT, CDR2 YNNKEL (reference sequence). CDR3 residues: CASSQDRGDRGYEQYF. CDR3 DNA sequence: TGTGCCAGCAGCCAAGATCGGGGGGACAGGGGGTACGAGCAGTACTTC.

Comments on this clonotype: A read error may explain this, as a much larger clone is one base away. V gene TRBV7-8 combines with J gene TRBJ1-1; tentatively, D is TRBD1 (5 bases). Between the trimmed V and J ends, which lost 5 bases and 3 bases, there was a span of 16 bases. The CDR3 extends over 15 amino acids. Germline V gives CDR1 SGHVS, CDR2 FQNEAQ. This CDR3 is CASSQKGLKDTEAFF. In nucleotides, the CDR3 is TGTGCCAGCAGCCAAAAGGGACTTAAGGACACTGAAGCTTTCTTT.

The sample holds many counts of this clonotype. The V gene is TRBV9, the J gene TRBJ2-2, with a weak D call TRBD2 (6 bases). The CDR3 is 11 amino acids. Trimming left V 6 bases short and J 7 bases short, with 7 bases between. Per germline, CDR1 SGDLS and CDR2 YYNGEE. The CDR3 DNA reads TGTGCCAGCACCGGGGGCGGGGAGCTGTTTTTT. Translated: CASTGGGELFF.

This clonotype was counted only a few times. This chain joins TRBV19 and TRBJ1-5, with TRBD1 as a possible D gene (6 bases). The V and J ends lost 1 base and 1 base respectively, with 11 bases between them. CDR3 length equals 16 residues. CDR1 is LNHDA, CDR2 SQIVND, per germline (reference sequence). CDR3 coding DNA: TGTGCCAGTAGTATAGTAAGAGGGGGGAGCAATCAGCCCCAGCATTTT. Encoded protein: CASSIVRGGSNQPQHF.